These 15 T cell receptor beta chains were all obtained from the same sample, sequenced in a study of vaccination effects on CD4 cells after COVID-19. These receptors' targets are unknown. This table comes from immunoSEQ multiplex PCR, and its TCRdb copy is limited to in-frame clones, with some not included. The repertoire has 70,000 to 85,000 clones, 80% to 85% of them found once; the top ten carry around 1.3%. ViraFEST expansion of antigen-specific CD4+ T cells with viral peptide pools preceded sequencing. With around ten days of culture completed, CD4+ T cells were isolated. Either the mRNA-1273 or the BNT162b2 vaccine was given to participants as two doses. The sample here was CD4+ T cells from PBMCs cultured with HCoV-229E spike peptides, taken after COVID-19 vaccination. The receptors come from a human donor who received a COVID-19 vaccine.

CDR3 protein: CASSLYWVQGRTTGWELFF. CDR3 coding DNA: TGTGCCAGCAGCTTATATTGGGTACAGGGGAGAACCACCGGCTGGGAGCTGTTTTTT. This chain connects TRBV7-9 to TRBJ2-2; TRBD1 aligns across 7 bases. The CDR3 spans 19 residues. V lost 2 bases to trimming and J lost 9 bases; unmatched junction nucleotides: 21. Germline lookup yields CDR1 SEHNR and CDR2 FQNEAQ (reference sequence).

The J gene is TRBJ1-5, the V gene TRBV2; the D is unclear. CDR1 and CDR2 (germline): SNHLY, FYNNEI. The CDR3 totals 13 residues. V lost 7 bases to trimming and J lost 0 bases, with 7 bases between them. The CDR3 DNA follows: TGTGCCAGCATACAATATAGCAATCAGCCCCAGCATTTT. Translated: CASIQYSNQPQHF.

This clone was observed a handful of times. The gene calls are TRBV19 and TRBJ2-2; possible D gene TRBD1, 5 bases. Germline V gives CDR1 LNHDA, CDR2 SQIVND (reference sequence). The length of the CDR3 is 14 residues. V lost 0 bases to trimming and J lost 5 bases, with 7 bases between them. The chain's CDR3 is CASSIEGDTGELFF. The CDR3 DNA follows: TGTGCCAGTAGTATAGAAGGGGATACCGGGGAGCTGTTTTTT.

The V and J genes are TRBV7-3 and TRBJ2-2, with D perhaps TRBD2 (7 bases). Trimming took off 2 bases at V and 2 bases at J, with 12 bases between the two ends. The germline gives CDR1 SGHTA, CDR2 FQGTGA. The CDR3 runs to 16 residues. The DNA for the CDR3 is TGTGCCAGCAGCTTAGGGGGGGGCTCAAACACCGGGGAGCTGTTTTTT. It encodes CASSLGGGSNTGELFF.

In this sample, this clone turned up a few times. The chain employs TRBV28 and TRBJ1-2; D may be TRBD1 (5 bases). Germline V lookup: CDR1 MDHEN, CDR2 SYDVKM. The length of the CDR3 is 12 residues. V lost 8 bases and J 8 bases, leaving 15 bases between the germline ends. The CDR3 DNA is TGTGCCAGCGGATCTGGGGCGGGCGGCTACACCTTC. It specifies CASGSGAGGYTF.

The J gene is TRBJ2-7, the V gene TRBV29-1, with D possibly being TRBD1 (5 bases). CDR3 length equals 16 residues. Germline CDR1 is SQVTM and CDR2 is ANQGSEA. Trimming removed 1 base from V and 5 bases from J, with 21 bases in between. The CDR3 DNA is TGCAGCGTTGAAGGGACACGGGCTCCGGTCGGCAACGAGCAGTACGTC. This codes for CSVEGTRAPVGNEQYV.

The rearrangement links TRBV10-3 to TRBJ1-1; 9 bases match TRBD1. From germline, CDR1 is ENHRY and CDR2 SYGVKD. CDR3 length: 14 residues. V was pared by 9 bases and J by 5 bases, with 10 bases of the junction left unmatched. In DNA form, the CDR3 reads TGTGCCATACTGGGACAGGGAATGGGTACTGAAGCTTTCTTT. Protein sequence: CAILGQGMGTEAFF.

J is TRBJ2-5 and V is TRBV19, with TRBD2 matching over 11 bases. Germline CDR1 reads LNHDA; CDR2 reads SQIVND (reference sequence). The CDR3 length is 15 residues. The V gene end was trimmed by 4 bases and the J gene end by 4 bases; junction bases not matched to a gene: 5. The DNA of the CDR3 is TGTGCCAGTAGTAGCGGACTAGCGGGCTCAGAGACCCAGTACTTC. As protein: CASSSGLAGSETQYF.

CDR3 sequence: CASSTDRVSAEQFF. As DNA, the CDR3 is TGTGCCAGTAGTACAGACAGGGTCTCGGCTGAGCAGTTCTTC. The J gene is TRBJ2-1, the V gene TRBV19; TRBD1 matches 7 bases. The CDR3 runs 14 residues. Per the germline V gene, CDR1 is LNHDA and CDR2 is SQIVND (reference sequence). The ends lost 4 bases at V and 9 bases at J; junction bases unmatched: 9.

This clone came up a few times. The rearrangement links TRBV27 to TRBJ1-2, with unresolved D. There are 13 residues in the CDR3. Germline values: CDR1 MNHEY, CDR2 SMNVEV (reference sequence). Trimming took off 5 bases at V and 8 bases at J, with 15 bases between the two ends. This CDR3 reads CASSATLGSGYTF. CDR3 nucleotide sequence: TGTGCCAGCAGTGCAACACTGGGCTCGGGCTACACCTTC.

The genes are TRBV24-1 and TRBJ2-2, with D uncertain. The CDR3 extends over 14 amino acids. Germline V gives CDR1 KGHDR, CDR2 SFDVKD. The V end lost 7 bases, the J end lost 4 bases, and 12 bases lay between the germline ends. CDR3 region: CATSGVDGTGELFF. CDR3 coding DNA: TGTGCCACCAGCGGCGTCGATGGCACCGGGGAGCTGTTTTTT.

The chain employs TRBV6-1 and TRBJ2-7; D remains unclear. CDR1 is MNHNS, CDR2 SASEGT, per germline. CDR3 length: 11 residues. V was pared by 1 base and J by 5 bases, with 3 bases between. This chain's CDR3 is CASSEVDEQYV. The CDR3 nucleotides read TGTGCCAGCAGTGAAGTTGACGAGCAGTACGTC.

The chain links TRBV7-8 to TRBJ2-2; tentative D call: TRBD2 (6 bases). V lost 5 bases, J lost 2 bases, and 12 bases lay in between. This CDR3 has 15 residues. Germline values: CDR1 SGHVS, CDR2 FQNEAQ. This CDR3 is CASSRGGINTGELFF. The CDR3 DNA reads TGTGCCAGCAGCCGTGGGGGGATAAACACCGGGGAGCTGTTTTTT. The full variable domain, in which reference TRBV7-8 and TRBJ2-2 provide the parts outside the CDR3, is GAGVSQSPRYKVAKRGQDVALRCDPISGHVSLFWYQQALGQGPEFLTYFQNEAQLDKSGLPSDRFFAERPEGSVSTLKIQRTQQEDSAVYLCASSRGGINTGELFFGEGSRLTVL.

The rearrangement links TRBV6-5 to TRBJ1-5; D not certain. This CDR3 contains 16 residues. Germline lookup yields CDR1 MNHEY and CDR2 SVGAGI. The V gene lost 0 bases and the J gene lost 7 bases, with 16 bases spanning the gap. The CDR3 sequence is CASSYSIQTEGQPQHF. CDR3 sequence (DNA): TGTGCCAGCAGTTACTCGATACAAACGGAGGGACAGCCCCAGCATTTT.

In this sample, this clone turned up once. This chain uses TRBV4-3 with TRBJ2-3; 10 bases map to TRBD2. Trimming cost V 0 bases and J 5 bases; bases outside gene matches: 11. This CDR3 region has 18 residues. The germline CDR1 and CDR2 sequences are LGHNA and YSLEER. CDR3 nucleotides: TGCGCCAGCAGCCAAGATTTACCCAGCGGGGGGGCTAGAGATACGCAGTATTTT. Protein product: CASSQDLPSGGARDTQYF.